This T cell receptor beta chain was documented in a study of blood T cell repertoires in COVID-19. Produced via immunoSEQ multiplex PCR; TCRdb's table is partial and in-frame only. The table includes 450,000 or so clones, roughly 87% detected once. Trimming took 2 bases from V and 8 from J, leaving 10 bases between them. Germline CDR1 KGHSH, CDR2 LQKENI. The CDR3 runs 13 residues. V gene TRBV18 combines with J gene TRBJ2-4; tentative D call: TRBD1 (6 bases). Material: PBMCs or T cells enriched from blood (not recorded which). The sequence came from a man aged 18-30 years who had recovered from COVID-19. DNA for the CDR3: TGTGCCAGCTCACCAAACAGGGCGGACATTCAGTACTTC. Its protein product is CASSPNRADIQYF. The variable domain in full, with the rest retrieved from reference TRBV18 and TRBJ2-4, is NAGVMQNPRHLVRRRGQEARLRCSPMKGHSHVYWYRQLPEEGLKFMVYLQKENIIDESGMPKERFSAEFPKEGPSILRIQQVVRGDSAAYFCASSPNRADIQYFGAGTRLSVL.